This T cell receptor beta chain is drawn from a study of Graves' ophthalmopathy and Graves' hyperthyroidism. The V end was cut by 4 bases, the J end by 0 bases, with 7 bases between. The CDR3 loop spans 14 amino acids. The germline V gene has CDR1 MNHEY and CDR2 SMNVEV (reference sequence). Amplified TCR beta CDR3 regions were obtained using RNA transcripts as template. An opening RT-PCR round employed HTBI primers and preceded a second-round multiplex PCR. TCRdb analysed the multiplex PCR reads with MiXCR anew, one entry per CDR3 protein. The sample shows 150,000 to 200,000 distinct CDR3 sequences, around 39% of them seen only once. Someone took the PBMCs out of 9.5 to 10 ml of fresh peripheral blood.

The V call is TRBV27, the J call TRBJ1-5; D ambiguous. Specimen: peripheral blood. The origin of this receptor is a man aged 30 to 45 with Graves' ophthalmopathy. The chain's CDR3 is CASSYVGSNQPQHF. CDR3 sequence (DNA): TGTGCCAGCAGTTACGTGGGTAGCAATCAGCCCCAGCATTTT.